This is a list of T cell receptor beta chains from one sample in a study of T cell responses to AZD1222 COVID-19 vaccine. Data came from immunoSEQ multiplex PCR; TCRdb stores just in-frame clones and leaves some out. This sample carries under 300,000 clones, more than 80% of them seen once, and the ten largest clones take 0.5% to 0.65%. Material: peripheral blood, obtained on day 0 of AZD1222 vaccination. Every receptor here comes from an adult in good health. The CDR3 runs from the conserved cysteine through the conserved F or W. Fields, in order: V gene, J gene, clone size, D gene, CDR3 protein, CDR3 DNA. A D gene is named only where the DNA matches it firmly. Clone size appears in some rows only: once, few, many, or a class for an expanded clone.

TRBV27,TRBJ2-3,-,-,CASSPDRGTDTQYF,TGTGCCAGCAGTCCCGATAGGGGCACAGATACGCAGTATTTT
TRBV29-1,TRBJ1-5,-,-,CSGTRVREPQHF,TGCAGCGGCACCAGGGTACGGGAGCCCCAGCATTTT
TRBV29-1,TRBJ1-1,-,-,CSVERDTNTEAFF,TGCAGCGTCGAAAGGGACACGAACACTGAAGCTTTCTTT
TRBV5-5,TRBJ1-2,-,TRBD1,CASSSGTVVYYGYTF,TGTGCCAGCAGTTCCGGGACAGTGGTATACTATGGCTACACCTTC
TRBV5-1,TRBJ1-4,-,-,CASSLGQINEKLFF,TGCGCCAGCAGCTTGGGCCAGATAAATGAAAAACTGTTTTTT
TRBV4-2,TRBJ2-7,-,TRBD2,CASSQGLAGGIDEQYF,TGTGCCAGCAGCCAAGGACTAGCGGGGGGGATTGACGAGCAGTACTTC
TRBV19,TRBJ1-5,-,TRBD1,CARVHRGHSNQPQHF,TGTGCCAGAGTACACAGGGGCCATAGCAATCAGCCCCAGCATTTT
TRBV3-1/TRBV3-2,TRBJ2-1,-,-,CASSQEGGPYNEQFF,TGTGCCAGCAGCCAAGAAGGGGGACCCTACAATGAGCAGTTCTTC
TRBV7-6,TRBJ2-2,-,-,CASSFSRRPLGGGELFF,TGTGCCAGCAGCTTCAGCAGGCGGCCCCTCGGGGGCGGGGAGCTGTTTTTT
TRBV7-9,TRBJ1-2,-,-,CASSYRAYGYTF,TGTGCCAGCAGCTACAGGGCCTATGGCTACACCTTC
TRBV5-4,TRBJ2-7,-,TRBD2,CASSDRAGGPKSYEQYF,TGTGCCAGCAGCGACCGCGCGGGAGGGCCTAAGTCCTACGAGCAGTACTTC
TRBV6-2/TRBV6-3,TRBJ2-1,-,TRBD2,CASSSLAGRNEQFF,TGTGCCAGCAGTTCGCTAGCGGGAAGAAATGAGCAGTTCTTC
TRBV5-1,TRBJ1-6,-,TRBD1,CASSPGQGNSPLHF,TGCGCCAGCAGCCCGGGACAGGGGAATTCACCCCTCCACTTT
TRBV28,TRBJ2-1,-,TRBD2,CASRPVKRGQWEQFF,TGTGCCAGCCGCCCAGTCAAGCGGGGGCAATGGGAGCAGTTCTTC
TRBV6-5,TRBJ2-7,-,-,CASRDFPYEQYF,TGTGCCAGCAGGGACTTCCCCTACGAGCAGTACTTC
TRBV7-8,TRBJ2-7,-,-,CASSLGTGVDSGMYEQYF,TGTGCCAGCAGCTTAGGGACAGGGGTGGATAGCGGGATGTACGAGCAGTACTTC
TRBV6-5,TRBJ1-4,once,-,CASRPTTGQLFF,TGTGCCAGCAGACCGACTACTGGACAACTGTTTTTT
TRBV5-1,TRBJ2-1,-,-,CASSLGTLYNEQFF,TGCGCCAGCAGCCTCGGGACCCTTTACAATGAGCAGTTCTTC
TRBV2,TRBJ1-1,-,TRBD1,CASSLIGGVGNTEAFF,TGTGCCAGCAGTTTAATAGGGGGCGTGGGGAACACTGAAGCTTTCTTT
TRBV5-1,TRBJ2-7,-,-,CASRDSYEQYF,TGCGCCAGCAGAGACAGCTACGAGCAGTACTTC
TRBV6-5,TRBJ1-1,-,-,CASSYRGVNTEAFF,TGTGCCAGCAGTTACCGTGGGGTTAACACTGAAGCTTTCTTT
TRBV6-2/TRBV6-3,TRBJ2-3,once,TRBD2,CASSYPSGGTADTQYF,TGTGCCAGCAGTTACCCCAGCGGGGGCACCGCAGATACGCAGTATTTT
TRBV9,TRBJ2-1,-,-,CASSAITGIRANEQFF,TGTGCCAGCAGCGCGATCACCGGGATAAGGGCCAATGAGCAGTTCTTC
TRBV9,TRBJ2-3,-,-,CASSEGGALTDTQYF,TGTGCCAGCAGCGAGGGGGGGGCCCTCACAGATACGCAGTATTTT
TRBV5-1,TRBJ1-4,-,-,CASSPYGGEEKLFF,TGCGCCAGCAGCCCCTACGGGGGGGAGGAAAAACTGTTTTTT
TRBV11-3,TRBJ2-3,-,TRBD2,CASSENSGMDTQYF,TGTGCCAGCAGCGAGAATAGCGGGATGGATACGCAGTATTTT
TRBV28,TRBJ1-1,once,-,CATVKGGTEAFF,TGTGCCACCGTAAAGGGGGGCACTGAAGCTTTCTTT
TRBV6-6,TRBJ2-3,-,-,CASSYGQRTDTQYF,TGTGCCAGCAGTTACGGGCAGCGCACAGATACGCAGTATTTT
TRBV19,TRBJ1-2,-,-,CASKLGARSLWGYTF,TGTGCCAGTAAGTTGGGCGCACGCTCCCTTTGGGGCTACACCTTC
TRBV7-8,TRBJ1-5,-,-,CASSLSSGTRSNQPQHF,TGTGCCAGCAGCCTTTCCTCCGGGACAAGGTCAAATCAGCCCCAGCATTTT
TRBV7-2,TRBJ1-2,-,-,CASSLNWDRNYGYTF,TGTGCCAGCAGCTTAAACTGGGATCGAAACTATGGCTACACCTTC
TRBV28,TRBJ1-2,-,TRBD1,CASSLYQGANYGYTF,TGTGCCAGCAGTTTATATCAGGGGGCCAACTATGGCTACACCTTC
TRBV5-1,TRBJ2-1,-,-,CASSLQGGHEQFF,TGCGCCAGCAGCTTACAGGGAGGTCACGAGCAGTTCTTC
TRBV19,TRBJ1-1,-,-,CASSIAGLRDTEAFF,TGTGCCAGTAGTATCGCGGGGCTTCGGGACACTGAAGCTTTCTTT
TRBV11-2,TRBJ2-7,-,-,CASSPRQANYEQYF,TGTGCCAGCAGCCCGCGACAGGCAAACTACGAGCAGTACTTC
TRBV9,TRBJ2-5,-,TRBD2,CASSKLAGLLAETQYF,TGTGCCAGCAGCAAGTTAGCGGGATTGTTGGCGGAGACCCAGTACTTC
TRBV3-1/TRBV3-2,TRBJ2-5,-,-,CASSKRGRQETQYF,TGTGCCAGCAGCAAGAGGGGTAGGCAAGAGACCCAGTACTTC
TRBV5-1,TRBJ2-3,-,TRBD2,CASSLTPGLAITDTQYF,TGCGCCAGCAGCTTGACGCCGGGACTAGCGATCACAGATACGCAGTATTTT
TRBV5-1,TRBJ1-5,-,TRBD1,CASSLVGGADQPQHF,TGCGCCAGCAGCTTGGTAGGGGGCGCGGATCAGCCCCAGCATTTT
TRBV19,TRBJ2-1,-,-,CASTQNPSYNEQFF,TGTGCCAGTACCCAGAATCCCTCCTACAATGAGCAGTTCTTC
TRBV19,TRBJ1-1,-,-,CASPTDTEAFF,TGTGCCAGTCCCACAGACACTGAAGCTTTCTTT
TRBV30,TRBJ1-6,-,-,CAWAFGVGNSPLHF,TGTGCCTGGGCATTTGGGGTCGGGAATTCACCCCTCCACTTT
TRBV25-1,TRBJ2-7,-,-,CASSEGDRDSGEQYF,TGTGCCAGCAGTGAAGGAGACCGGGATTCGGGCGAGCAGTACTTC
TRBV19,TRBJ2-1,-,-,CASSITRDPLDEQFF,TGTGCCAGTAGTATAACCAGGGATCCTCTTGATGAGCAGTTCTTC
TRBV6-2/TRBV6-3,TRBJ2-7,-,TRBD1,CASSYLSKGARSSYEQYF,TGTGCCAGCAGTTACTTAAGTAAGGGGGCCAGGTCTTCCTACGAGCAGTACTTC
TRBV7-8,TRBJ2-7,-,TRBD1,CASSSGQLSSYEQYF,TGTGCCAGCAGCTCGGGACAGTTGAGCTCCTACGAGCAGTACTTC
TRBV29-1,TRBJ2-2,-,TRBD1,CSVGQGSNTGELFF,TGCAGCGTGGGACAGGGGAGCAATACCGGGGAGCTGTTTTTT
TRBV7-2,TRBJ1-1,few,-,CASSRGGAQNTEAFF,TGTGCCAGCAGCAGGGGAGGGGCCCAGAACACTGAAGCTTTCTTT
TRBV28,TRBJ2-7,-,-,CASRPPGTRSSYEQYF,TGTGCCAGCAGGCCTCCCGGGACTCGAAGCTCCTACGAGCAGTACTTC
TRBV11-1,TRBJ2-3,-,-,CASSFNRDTQYF,TGTGCCAGCAGCTTCAACCGAGATACGCAGTATTTT
TRBV5-4,TRBJ1-6,-,-,CASSRDNTQGKSPLHF,TGTGCCAGCAGCCGAGATAACACCCAAGGGAAATCACCCCTCCACTTT
TRBV20-1,TRBJ2-1,-,-,CSASPGSHQFF,TGCAGTGCGAGTCCGGGTTCACACCAGTTCTTC
TRBV2,TRBJ2-1,-,TRBD1,CASSETGTGYNEQFF,TGTGCCAGCAGTGAGACCGGGACAGGATACAATGAGCAGTTCTTC
TRBV15,TRBJ2-7,-,TRBD2,CATSPGRARYEQYF,TGTGCCACCAGCCCAGGGAGGGCCCGCTACGAGCAGTACTTC
TRBV6-5,TRBJ1-2,-,-,CASSWGAGGYTF,TGTGCCAGCTCTTGGGGGGCTGGGGGCTACACCTTC
TRBV18,TRBJ1-1,-,-,CASSPEDPEEAFF,TGTGCCAGCTCACCAGAGGACCCCGAGGAAGCTTTCTTT
TRBV11-2,TRBJ2-7,-,-,CASSLNRAGLHREQYF,TGTGCCAGCAGCTTAAATAGGGCGGGGCTCCATCGGGAGCAGTACTTC
TRBV7-9,TRBJ1-5,-,-,CASSLGGQPQHF,TGTGCCAGCAGCTTGGGCGGACAGCCCCAGCATTTT
TRBV7-3,TRBJ2-3,once,TRBD1,CASSPGTGGTDTQYF,TGTGCCAGCAGTCCGGGGACAGGGGGCACAGATACGCAGTATTTT